Described below is a single T cell receptor beta chain sequence and its context. Its target is not known. This record comes from a study of cytomegalovirus exposure and HLA in healthy donors. Germline V lookup: CDR1 ENHRY, CDR2 SYGVKD. The V end was cut by 10 bases, the J end by 6 bases, with 21 bases between. The CDR3 runs 14 residues. Whole-study results and caveats: Researchers reported in a later analysis that a missense DCLRE1C variant was tied to TCR beta V- and J-gene trimming. Associated with cytomegalovirus, according to the listing, were 150 to 200 TCR beta chains.

The PCR had 60 Vbeta and 13 Jbeta primers. Some clones are missing from TCRdb's copy, which holds only in-frame ones; the method was immunoSEQ multiplex PCR. The data show about 190,000 clones, about 80% seen once. This clonotype originated in a woman aged 18-30 years in good health and CMV-seropositive. The rearrangement uses TRBV10-3 and TRBJ1-2; maybe TRBD1 (6 bases). The material sequenced was PBMCs. The CDR3 DNA is TGTGCCAACCGAGGACGACAGGAACCCCATGGCTACACCTTC. Protein sequence: CANRGRQEPHGYTF.